This T cell receptor beta chain was sequenced for a study of cytomegalovirus exposure and HLA in healthy donors. General study results and limits: Immune exposure information comprised only CMV serostatus. HLA alleles were associated with 15,000 to 20,000 TCR beta sequences in a later analysis at 0.05 false discovery rate. Excluded: some indistinguishable V segments such as TRBV6-2 and TRBV6-3.

This clone was recorded once. No antigen is known for it. Germline assignment: CDR1 MDHEN and CDR2 SYDVKM. The CDR3 is 13 residues long. V dropped 4 bases and J dropped 5; count of bases not matched to a gene: 3. Amplification used 60 Vbeta primers and 13 Jbeta primers. The assay was immunoSEQ multiplex PCR, and TCRdb's table has in-frame clones only and misses some. The sample holds approximately 100,000 clones, approximately 82% seen once. The sequence was obtained from a woman younger than 35 in good health and CMV-seronegative. The sequenced sample was PBMCs. This chain uses TRBV28 with TRBJ2-5, with TRBD1 matching 8 bases. The CDR3 nucleotides are TGTGCCAGCAGTTCAGGGGGCCGGGAGACCCAGTACTTC. This gives the protein CASSSGGRETQYF.